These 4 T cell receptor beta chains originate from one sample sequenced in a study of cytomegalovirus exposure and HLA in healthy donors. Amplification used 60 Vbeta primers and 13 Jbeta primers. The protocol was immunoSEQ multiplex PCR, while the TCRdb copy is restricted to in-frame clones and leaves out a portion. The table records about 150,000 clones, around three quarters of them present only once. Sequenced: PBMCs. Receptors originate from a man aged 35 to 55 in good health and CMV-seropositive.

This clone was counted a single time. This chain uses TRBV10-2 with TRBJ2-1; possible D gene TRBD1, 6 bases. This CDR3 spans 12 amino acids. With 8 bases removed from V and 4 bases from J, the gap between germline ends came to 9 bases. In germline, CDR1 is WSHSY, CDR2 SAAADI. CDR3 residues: CASWGQYNEQFF. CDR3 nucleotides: TGCGCCAGCTGGGGGCAATACAATGAGCAGTTCTTC.

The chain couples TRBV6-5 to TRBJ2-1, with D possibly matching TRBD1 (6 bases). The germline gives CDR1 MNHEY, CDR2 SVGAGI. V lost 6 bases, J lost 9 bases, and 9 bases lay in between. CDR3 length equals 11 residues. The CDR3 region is CASRDSTEQFF. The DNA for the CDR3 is TGTGCCAGCAGGGACAGTACTGAGCAGTTCTTC.

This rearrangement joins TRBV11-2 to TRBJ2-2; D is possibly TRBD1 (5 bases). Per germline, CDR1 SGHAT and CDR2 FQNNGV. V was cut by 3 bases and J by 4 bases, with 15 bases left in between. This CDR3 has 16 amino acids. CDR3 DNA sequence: TGTGCCAGCAGCTTCGCAGGGTTCTTCGGCACCGGGGAGCTGTTTTTT. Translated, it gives CASSFAGFFGTGELFF.

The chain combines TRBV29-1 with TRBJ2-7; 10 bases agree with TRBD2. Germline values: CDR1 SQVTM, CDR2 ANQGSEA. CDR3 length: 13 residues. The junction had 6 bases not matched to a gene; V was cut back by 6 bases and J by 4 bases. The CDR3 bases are TGCAGCGTCTCCGCTAGCGGGAGTTACGAGCAGTACTTC. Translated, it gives CSVSASGSYEQYF.